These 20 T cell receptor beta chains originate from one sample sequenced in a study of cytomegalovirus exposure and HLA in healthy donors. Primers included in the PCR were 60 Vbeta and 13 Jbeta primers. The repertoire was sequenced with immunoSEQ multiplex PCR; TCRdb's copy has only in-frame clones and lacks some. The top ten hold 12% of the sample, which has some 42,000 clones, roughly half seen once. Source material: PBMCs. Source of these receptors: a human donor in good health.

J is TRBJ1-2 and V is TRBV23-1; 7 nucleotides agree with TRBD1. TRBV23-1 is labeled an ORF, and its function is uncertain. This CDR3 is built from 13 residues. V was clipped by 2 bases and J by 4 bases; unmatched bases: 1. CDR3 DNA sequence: TGCGCCAGCAGTCAAAAGGGGGCCTATGGCTACACCTTC. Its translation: CASSQKGAYGYTF.

CDR3 sequence: CASSLGRSSYEQYF. The CDR3 DNA reads as TGTGCCAGCAGCTTAGGCAGAAGCTCCTACGAGCAGTACTTC. The gene calls are TRBV7-6 and TRBJ2-7; D call uncertain. The CDR3 covers 14 residues. With 1 base removed from V and 0 bases from J, the gap between germline ends came to 7 bases. Germline CDR1 SGHVS, CDR2 FNYEAQ.

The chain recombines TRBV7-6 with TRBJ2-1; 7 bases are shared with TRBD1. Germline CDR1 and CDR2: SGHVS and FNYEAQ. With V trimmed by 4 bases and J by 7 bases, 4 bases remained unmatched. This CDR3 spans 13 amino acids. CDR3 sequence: CASSSGQANEQFF. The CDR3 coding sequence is TGTGCCAGCAGCTCAGGACAGGCAAATGAGCAGTTCTTC.

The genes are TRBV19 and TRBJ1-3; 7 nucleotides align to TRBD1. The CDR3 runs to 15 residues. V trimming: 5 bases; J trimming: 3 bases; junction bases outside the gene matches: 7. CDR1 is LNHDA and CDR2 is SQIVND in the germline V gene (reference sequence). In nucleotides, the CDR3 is TGTGCCAGTAGTTTTCTGGACAGGCTTGGAAACACCATATATTTT. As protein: CASSFLDRLGNTIYF.

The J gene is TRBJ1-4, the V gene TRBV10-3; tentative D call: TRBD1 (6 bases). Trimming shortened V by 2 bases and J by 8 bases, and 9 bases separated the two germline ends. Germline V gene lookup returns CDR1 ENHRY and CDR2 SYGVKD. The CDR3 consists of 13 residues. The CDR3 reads CAISEAGQEKLFF. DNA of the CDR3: TGTGCCATCAGTGAGGCTGGACAGGAAAAACTGTTTTTT.

The CDR3 reads CASSIGLSLFGNQPQHF. The CDR3 DNA follows: TGTGCCAGCAGCATCGGACTAAGTCTGTTTGGGAATCAGCCCCAGCATTTT. The J gene is TRBJ1-5, the V gene TRBV7-2; D remains unclear. V dropped 5 bases and J dropped 4 bases, with 21 bases sitting between them. The CDR3 loop spans 17 amino acids. Germline CDR1 reads SGHTA; CDR2 reads FQGNSA.

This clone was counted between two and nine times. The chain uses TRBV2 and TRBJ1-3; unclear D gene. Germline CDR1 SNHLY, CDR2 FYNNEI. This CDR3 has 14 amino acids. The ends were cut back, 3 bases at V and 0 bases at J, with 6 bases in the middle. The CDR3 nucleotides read TGTGCCAGCAGTGAGGTGAGCTCTGGAAACACCATATATTTT. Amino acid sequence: CASSEVSSGNTIYF.

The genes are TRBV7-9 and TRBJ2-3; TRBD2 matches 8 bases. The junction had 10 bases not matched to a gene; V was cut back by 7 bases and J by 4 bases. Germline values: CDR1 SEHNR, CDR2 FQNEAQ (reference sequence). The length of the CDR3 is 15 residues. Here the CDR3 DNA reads TGTGCCAGCACCATTTCGGCGGGGGGCCCAGATACGCAGTATTTT. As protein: CASTISAGGPDTQYF. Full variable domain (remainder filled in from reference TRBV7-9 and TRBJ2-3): DTGVSQNPRHKITKRGQNVTFRCDPISEHNRLYWYRQTLGQGPEFLTYFQNEAQLEKSRLLSDRFSAERPKGSFSTLEIQRTEQGDSAMYLCASTISAGGPDTQYFGPGTRLTVL.

CDR3 sequence reads: CASRDRAENYGYTF. The CDR3 region has the DNA TGTGCCAGCAGAGACAGGGCGGAGAACTATGGCTACACCTTC. V usage is TRBV5-4 and J usage is TRBJ1-2; 7 bases fit TRBD1. This CDR3 contains 14 residues. V shed 5 bases, J shed 2 bases, and the junction held 6 bases outside the gene matches. CDR1 is SGHNT, CDR2 YYREEE, per germline (reference sequence).

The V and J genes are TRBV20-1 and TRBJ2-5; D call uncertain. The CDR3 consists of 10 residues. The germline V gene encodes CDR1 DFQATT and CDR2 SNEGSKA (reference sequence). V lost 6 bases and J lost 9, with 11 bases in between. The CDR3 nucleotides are TGCAGTGCAATAGAAGTCCCCCAGTACTTC. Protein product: CSAIEVPQYF.

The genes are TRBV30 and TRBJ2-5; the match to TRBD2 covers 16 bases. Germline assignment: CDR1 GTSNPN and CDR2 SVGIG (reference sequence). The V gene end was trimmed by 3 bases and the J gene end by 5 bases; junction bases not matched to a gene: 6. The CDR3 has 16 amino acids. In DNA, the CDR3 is TGTGCCTGGAGGGGACTAGCGGGAGGGGGTTGGGAGACCCAGTACTTC. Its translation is CAWRGLAGGGWETQYF. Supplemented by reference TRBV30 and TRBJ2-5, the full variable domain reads SQTIHQWPATLVQPVGSPLSLECTVEGTSNPNLYWYRQAAGRGLQLLFYSVGIGQISSEVPQNLSASRPQDRQFILSSKKLLLSDSGFYLCAWRGLAGGGWETQYFGPGTRLLVL.

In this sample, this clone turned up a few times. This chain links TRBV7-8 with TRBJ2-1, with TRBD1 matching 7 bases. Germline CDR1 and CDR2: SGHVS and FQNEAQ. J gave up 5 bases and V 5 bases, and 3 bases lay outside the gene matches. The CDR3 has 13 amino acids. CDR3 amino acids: CASSADRDNEQFF. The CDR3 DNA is TGTGCCAGCAGCGCCGACAGGGACAATGAGCAGTTCTTC.

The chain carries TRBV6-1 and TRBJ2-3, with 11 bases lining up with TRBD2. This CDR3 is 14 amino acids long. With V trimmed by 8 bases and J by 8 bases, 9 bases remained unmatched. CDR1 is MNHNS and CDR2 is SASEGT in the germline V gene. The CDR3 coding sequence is TGTGCCAGCCATAGCGGGGGGGTCTCGGGTACGCAGTATTTT. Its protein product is CASHSGGVSGTQYF.

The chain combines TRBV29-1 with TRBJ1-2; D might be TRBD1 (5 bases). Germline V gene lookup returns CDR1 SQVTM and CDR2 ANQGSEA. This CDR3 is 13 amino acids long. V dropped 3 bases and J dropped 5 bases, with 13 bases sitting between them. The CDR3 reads CSVDLKRTYGYTF. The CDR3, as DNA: TGCAGCGTTGACCTTAAGAGGACATATGGCTACACCTTC. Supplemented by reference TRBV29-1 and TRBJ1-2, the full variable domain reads SAVISQKPSRDICQRGTSLTIQCQVDSQVTMMFWYRQQPGQSLTLIATANQGSEATYESGFVIDKFPISRPNLTFSTLTVSNMSPEDSSIYLCSVDLKRTYGYTFGSGTRLTVV.

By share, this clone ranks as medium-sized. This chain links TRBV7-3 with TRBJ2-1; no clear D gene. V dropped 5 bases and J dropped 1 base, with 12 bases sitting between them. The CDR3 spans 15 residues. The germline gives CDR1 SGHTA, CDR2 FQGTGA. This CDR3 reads CASSPGSTSYNEQFF. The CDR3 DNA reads TGTGCCAGCAGCCCAGGATCTACTTCCTACAATGAGCAGTTCTTC. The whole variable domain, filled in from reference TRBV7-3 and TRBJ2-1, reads GAGVSQTPSNKVTEKGKYVELRCDPISGHTALYWYRQSLGQGPEFLIYFQGTGAADDSGLPNDRFFAVRPEGSVSTLKIQRTERGDSAVYLCASSPGSTSYNEQFFGPGTRLTVL.

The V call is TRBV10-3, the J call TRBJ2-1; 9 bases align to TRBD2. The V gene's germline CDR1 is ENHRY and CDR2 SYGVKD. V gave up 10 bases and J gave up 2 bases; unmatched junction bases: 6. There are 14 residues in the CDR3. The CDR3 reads CANQAGGPYNEQFF. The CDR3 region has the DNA TGTGCCAACCAAGCGGGAGGCCCCTACAATGAGCAGTTCTTC.

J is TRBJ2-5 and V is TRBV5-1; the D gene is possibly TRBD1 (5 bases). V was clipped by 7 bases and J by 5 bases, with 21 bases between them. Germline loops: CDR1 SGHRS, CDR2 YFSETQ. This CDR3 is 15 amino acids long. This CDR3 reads CASRSVGQFQETQYF. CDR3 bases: TGCGCCAGCCGCTCGGTGGGGCAATTTCAGGAGACCCAGTACTTC.

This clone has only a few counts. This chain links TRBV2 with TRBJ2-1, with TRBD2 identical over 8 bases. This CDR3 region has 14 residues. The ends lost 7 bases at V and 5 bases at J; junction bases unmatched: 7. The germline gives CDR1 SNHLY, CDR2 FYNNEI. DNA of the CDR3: TGTGCCAGCAACGGGAGGGCCCTCAACAATGAGCAGTTCTTC. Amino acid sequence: CASNGRALNNEQFF.

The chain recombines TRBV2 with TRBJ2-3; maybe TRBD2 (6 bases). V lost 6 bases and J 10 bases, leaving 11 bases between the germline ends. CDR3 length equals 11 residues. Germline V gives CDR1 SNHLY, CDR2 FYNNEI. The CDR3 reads CASSRDSPQYF. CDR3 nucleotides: TGTGCCAGCAGCCGGGACTCCCCGCAGTATTTT. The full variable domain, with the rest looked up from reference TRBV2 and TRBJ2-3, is EPEVTQTPSHQVTQMGQEVILRCVPISNHLYFYWYRQILGQKVEFLVSFYNNEISEKSEIFDDQFSVERPDGSNFTLKIRSTKLEDSAMYFCASSRDSPQYFGPGTRLTVL.

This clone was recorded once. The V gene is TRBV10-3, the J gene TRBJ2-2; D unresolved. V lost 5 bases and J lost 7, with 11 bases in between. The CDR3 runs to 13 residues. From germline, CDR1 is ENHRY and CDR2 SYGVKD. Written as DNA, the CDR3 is TGTGCCATCAGTCCCGAAACCGGCGGGGAGCTGTTTTTT. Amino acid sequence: CAISPETGGELFF.